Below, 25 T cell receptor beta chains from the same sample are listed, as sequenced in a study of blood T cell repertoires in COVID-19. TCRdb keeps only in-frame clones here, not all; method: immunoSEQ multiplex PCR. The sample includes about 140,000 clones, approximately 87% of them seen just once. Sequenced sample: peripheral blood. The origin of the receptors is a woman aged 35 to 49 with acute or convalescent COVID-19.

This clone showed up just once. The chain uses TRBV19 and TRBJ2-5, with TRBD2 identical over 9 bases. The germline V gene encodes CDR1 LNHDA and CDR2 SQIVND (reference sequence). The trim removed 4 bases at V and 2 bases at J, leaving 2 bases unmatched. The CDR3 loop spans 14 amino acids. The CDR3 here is CASSTTSGQETQYF. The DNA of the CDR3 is TGTGCCAGTAGTACAACTAGCGGGCAAGAGACCCAGTACTTC.

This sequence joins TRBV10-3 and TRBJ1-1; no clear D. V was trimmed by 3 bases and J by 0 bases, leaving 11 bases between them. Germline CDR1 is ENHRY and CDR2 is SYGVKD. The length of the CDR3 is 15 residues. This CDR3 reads CAISDLAALNTEAFF. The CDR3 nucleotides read TGTGCCATCAGTGACCTGGCGGCCCTGAACACTGAAGCTTTCTTT.

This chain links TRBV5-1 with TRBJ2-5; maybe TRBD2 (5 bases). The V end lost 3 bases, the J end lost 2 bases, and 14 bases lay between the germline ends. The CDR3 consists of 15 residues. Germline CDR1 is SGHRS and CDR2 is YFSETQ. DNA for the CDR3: TGCGCCAGCAGCTGGGTCGCCGGGGATCAAGAGACCCAGTACTTC. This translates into CASSWVAGDQETQYF.

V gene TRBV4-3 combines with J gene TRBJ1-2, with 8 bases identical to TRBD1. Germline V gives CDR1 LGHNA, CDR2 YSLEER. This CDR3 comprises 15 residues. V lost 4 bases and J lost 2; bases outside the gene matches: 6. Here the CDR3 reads CASSLRTGWNYGYTF. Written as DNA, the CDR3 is TGCGCCAGCAGCCTTAGGACAGGGTGGAACTATGGCTACACCTTC.

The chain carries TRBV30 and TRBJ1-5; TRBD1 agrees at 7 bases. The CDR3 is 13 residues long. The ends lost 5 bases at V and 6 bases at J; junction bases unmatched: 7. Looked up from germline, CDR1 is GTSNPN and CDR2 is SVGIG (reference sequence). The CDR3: CAWSTGWTQPQHF. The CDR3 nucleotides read TGTGCCTGGTCGACAGGGTGGACTCAGCCCCAGCATTTT. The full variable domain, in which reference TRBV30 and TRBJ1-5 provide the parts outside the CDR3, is SQTIHQWPATLVQPVGSPLSLECTVEGTSNPNLYWYRQAAGRGLQLLFYSVGIGQISSEVPQNLSASRPQDRQFILSSKKLLLSDSGFYLCAWSTGWTQPQHFGDGTRLSIL.

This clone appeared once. This chain's CDR3 is CATSDSVTSGGYQETQYF. The CDR3 DNA reads TGTGCCACCAGTGATTCGGTTACTAGCGGGGGGTATCAAGAGACCCAGTACTTC. V usage is TRBV24-1 and J usage is TRBJ2-5, with 12 bases matching TRBD2. Germline values: CDR1 KGHDR, CDR2 SFDVKD. This CDR3 comprises 18 residues. Trimming cost V 2 bases and J 2 bases; bases outside gene matches: 8.

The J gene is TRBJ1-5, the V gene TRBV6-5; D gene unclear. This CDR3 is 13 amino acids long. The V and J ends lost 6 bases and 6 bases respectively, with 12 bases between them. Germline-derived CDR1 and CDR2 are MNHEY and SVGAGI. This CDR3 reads CASSPVSSQPQHF. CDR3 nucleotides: TGTGCCAGCAGCCCCGTAAGCTCTCAGCCCCAGCATTTT.

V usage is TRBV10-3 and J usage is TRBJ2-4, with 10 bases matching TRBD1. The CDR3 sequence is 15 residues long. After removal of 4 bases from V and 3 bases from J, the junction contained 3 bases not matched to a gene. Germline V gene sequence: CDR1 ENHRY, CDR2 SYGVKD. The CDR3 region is CAISGDRGGKNIQYF. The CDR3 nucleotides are TGTGCCATCAGTGGGGACAGGGGAGGCAAAAACATTCAGTACTTC.

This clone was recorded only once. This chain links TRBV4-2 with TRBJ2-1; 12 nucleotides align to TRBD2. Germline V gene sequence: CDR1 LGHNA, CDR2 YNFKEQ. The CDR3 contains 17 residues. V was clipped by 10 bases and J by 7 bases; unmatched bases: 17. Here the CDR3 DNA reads TGTGCCACCGCGGGAGAGACTAGCGGGAGTTTCCTTAATGAGCAGTTCTTC. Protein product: CATAGETSGSFLNEQFF.

The CDR3 loop reads CATRTVPGYTF. In nucleotides, the CDR3 is TGTGCCACCAGGACAGTTCCGGGCTACACCTTC. This chain uses TRBV6-5 with TRBJ1-2; tentatively, D is TRBD1 (6 bases). This CDR3 is built from 11 residues. The V and J ends lost 10 bases and 8 bases respectively, with 14 bases between them. In germline, CDR1 is MNHEY, CDR2 SVGAGI.

CDR3 DNA sequence: TGTGCCAGCAGAACGCAATCAGGGAACTATGGCTACACCTTC. Amino acids: CASRTQSGNYGYTF. J is TRBJ1-2 and V is TRBV28, with D maybe TRBD1 (5 bases). Germline CDR1 and CDR2: MDHEN and SYDVKM. The CDR3 covers 14 residues. Trimming stripped 6 bases from V and 2 bases from J, with 13 bases between.

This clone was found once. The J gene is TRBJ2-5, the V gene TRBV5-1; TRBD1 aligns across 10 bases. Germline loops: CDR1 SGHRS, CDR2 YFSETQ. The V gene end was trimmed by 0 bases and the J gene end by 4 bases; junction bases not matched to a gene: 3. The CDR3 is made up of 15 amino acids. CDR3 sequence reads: CASSLEGTGAETQYF. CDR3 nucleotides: TGCGCCAGCAGCTTGGAGGGGACAGGGGCAGAGACCCAGTACTTC. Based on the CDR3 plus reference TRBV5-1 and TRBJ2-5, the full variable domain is KAGVTQTPRYLIKTRGQQVTLSCSPISGHRSVSWYQQTPGQGLQFLFEYFSETQRNKGNFPGRFSGRQFSNSRSEMNVSTLELGDSALYLCASSLEGTGAETQYFGPGTRLLVL.

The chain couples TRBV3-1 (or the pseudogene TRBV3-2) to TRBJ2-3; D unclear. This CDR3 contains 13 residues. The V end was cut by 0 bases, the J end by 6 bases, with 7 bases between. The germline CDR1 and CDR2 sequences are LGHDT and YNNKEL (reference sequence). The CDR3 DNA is TGTGCCAGCAGCCAAGAGAACGGGGATACGCAGTATTTT. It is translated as CASSQENGDTQYF.

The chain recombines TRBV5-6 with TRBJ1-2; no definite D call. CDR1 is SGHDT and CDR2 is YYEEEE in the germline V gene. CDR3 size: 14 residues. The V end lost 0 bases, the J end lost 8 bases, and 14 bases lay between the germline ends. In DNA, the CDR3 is TGTGCCAGCAGCTTGGACAGCATACCCTCCGGCTACACCTTC. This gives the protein CASSLDSIPSGYTF. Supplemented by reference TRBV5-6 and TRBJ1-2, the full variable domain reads DAGVTQSPTHLIKTRGQQVTLRCSPKSGHDTVSWYQQALGQGPQFIFQYYEEEERQRGNFPDRFSGHQFPNYSSELNVNALLLGDSALYLCASSLDSIPSGYTFGSGTRLTVV.

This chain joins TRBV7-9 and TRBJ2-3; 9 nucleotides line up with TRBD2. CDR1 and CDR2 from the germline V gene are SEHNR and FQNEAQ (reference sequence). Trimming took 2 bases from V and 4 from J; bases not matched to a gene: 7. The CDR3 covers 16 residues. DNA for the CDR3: TGTGCCAGCAGCTTACTGGTAGCGGGAGCCTCAGATACGCAGTATTTT. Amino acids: CASSLLVAGASDTQYF.

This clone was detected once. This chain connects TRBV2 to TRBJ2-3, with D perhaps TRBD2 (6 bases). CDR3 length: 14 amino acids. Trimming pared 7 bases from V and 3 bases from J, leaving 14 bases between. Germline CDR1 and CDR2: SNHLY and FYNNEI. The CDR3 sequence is CASTEPGVTDTQYF. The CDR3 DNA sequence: TGTGCCAGCACGGAGCCGGGAGTTACAGATACGCAGTATTTT. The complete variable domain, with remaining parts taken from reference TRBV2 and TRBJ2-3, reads EPEVTQTPSHQVTQMGQEVILRCVPISNHLYFYWYRQILGQKVEFLVSFYNNEISEKSEIFDDQFSVERPDGSNFTLKIRSTKLEDSAMYFCASTEPGVTDTQYFGPGTRLTVL.

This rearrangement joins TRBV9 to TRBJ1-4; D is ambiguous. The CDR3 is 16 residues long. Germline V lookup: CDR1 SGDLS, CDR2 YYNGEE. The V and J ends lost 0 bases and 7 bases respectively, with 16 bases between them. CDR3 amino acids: CASSVDPSELGEKLFF. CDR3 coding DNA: TGTGCCAGCAGCGTAGACCCCTCGGAGTTAGGTGAAAAACTGTTTTTT.

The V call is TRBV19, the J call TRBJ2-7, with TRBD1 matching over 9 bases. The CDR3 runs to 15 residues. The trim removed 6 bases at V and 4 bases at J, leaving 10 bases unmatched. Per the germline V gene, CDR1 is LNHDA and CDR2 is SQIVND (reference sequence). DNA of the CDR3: TGTGCCAGTAGCGATCGCGGACAGGGGTCGTACGAGCAGTACTTC. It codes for CASSDRGQGSYEQYF.

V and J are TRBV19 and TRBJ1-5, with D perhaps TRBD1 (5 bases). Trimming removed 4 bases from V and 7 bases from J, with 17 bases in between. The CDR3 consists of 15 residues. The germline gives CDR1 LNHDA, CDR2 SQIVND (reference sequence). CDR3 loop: CASSTVRVSEQPQHF. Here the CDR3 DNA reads TGTGCCAGTAGTACGGTCAGGGTGTCTGAGCAGCCCCAGCATTTT.

The CDR3 DNA reads TGTGCCAGCAGTGAAAGTAGTTACAGGACCCCCTCCTACAATGAGCAGTTCTTC. Its translation is CASSESSYRTPSYNEQFF. The V call is TRBV2, the J call TRBJ2-1, with D tentatively TRBD1 (5 bases). V dropped 2 bases and J dropped 0 bases, with 17 bases sitting between them. This CDR3 comprises 18 residues. Per germline, CDR1 SNHLY and CDR2 FYNNEI.

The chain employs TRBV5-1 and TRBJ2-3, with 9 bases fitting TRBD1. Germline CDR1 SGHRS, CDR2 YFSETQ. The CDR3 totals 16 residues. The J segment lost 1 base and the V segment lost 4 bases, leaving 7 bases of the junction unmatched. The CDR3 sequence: CASSPEGQGGTDTQYF. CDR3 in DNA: TGCGCCAGCAGCCCTGAGGGACAGGGAGGCACAGATACGCAGTATTTT.

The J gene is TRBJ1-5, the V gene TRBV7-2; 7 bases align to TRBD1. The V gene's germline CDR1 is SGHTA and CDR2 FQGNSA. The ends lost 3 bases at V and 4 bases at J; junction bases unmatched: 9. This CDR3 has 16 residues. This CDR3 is CASSLMGQKINQPQHF. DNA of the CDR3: TGTGCCAGCAGCTTGATGGGACAGAAAATAAATCAGCCCCAGCATTTT.

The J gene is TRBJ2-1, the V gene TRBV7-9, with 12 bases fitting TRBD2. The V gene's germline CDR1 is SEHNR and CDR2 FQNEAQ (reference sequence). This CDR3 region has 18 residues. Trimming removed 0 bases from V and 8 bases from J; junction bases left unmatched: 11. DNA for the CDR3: TGTGCCAGCAGCTTAGCGGAGCTAGCGGGAGGGCTAAGGGATGAGCAGTTCTTC. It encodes CASSLAELAGGLRDEQFF.

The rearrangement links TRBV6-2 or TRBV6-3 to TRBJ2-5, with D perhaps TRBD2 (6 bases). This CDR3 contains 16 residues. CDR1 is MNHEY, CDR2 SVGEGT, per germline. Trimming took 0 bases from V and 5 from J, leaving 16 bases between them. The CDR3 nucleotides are TGTGCCAGCAGTTACTCGCGGCGGGGACCCGGGGAGACCCAGTACTTC. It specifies CASSYSRRGPGETQYF.

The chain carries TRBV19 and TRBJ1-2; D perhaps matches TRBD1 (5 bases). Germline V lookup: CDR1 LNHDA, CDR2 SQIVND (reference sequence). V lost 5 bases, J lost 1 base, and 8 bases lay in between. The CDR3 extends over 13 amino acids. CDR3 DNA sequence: TGTGCCAGTAGTGTACAGGATAACTATGGCTACACCTTC. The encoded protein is CASSVQDNYGYTF.